This T cell receptor (beta chain) was sequenced for a study of cytomegalovirus exposure and HLA in healthy donors. At the level of the study: One earlier analysis, a look at 180 million or so T cells, found about 100 million unique TCR beta sequences.

V was clipped by 4 bases and J by 5 bases, with 21 bases between them. Looked up from germline, CDR1 is SGDLS and CDR2 is YYNGEE. This CDR3 comprises 16 residues. PCR was performed using 60 Vbeta and 13 Jbeta primers. Profiled with immunoSEQ multiplex PCR; TCRdb holds only in-frame clones, not every one. The sample holds some 150,000 clones, approximately 80% seen once. Findings and caveats of the study: Because they were indistinguishable, some V segments, including TRBV6-2 and TRBV6-3, were excluded. Later analysis revealed greater clonal expansion in HLA-associated TCR beta chains than in equally common others. One cluster of highly shared sequence variants probably arose as a sequencing artifact.

As to this clone: Its antigen remains unidentified.

V gene TRBV9 combines with J gene TRBJ2-5; TRBD1 is a possible D gene (7 bases). The receptor was derived from a woman between 45 and 65 years old in good health and CMV-seronegative. What was sequenced was PBMCs. The CDR3 region is CASSTSLGGAGETQYF. The CDR3 coding sequence is TGTGCCAGCAGCACATCCCTAGGGGGCGCGGGGGAGACCCAGTACTTC. The full variable domain, with the rest looked up from reference TRBV9 and TRBJ2-5, is DSGVTQTPKHLITATGQRVTLRCSPRSGDLSVYWYQQSLDQGLQFLIQYYNGEERAKGNILERFSAQQFPDLHSELNLSSLELGDSALYFCASSTSLGGAGETQYFGPGTRLLVL.